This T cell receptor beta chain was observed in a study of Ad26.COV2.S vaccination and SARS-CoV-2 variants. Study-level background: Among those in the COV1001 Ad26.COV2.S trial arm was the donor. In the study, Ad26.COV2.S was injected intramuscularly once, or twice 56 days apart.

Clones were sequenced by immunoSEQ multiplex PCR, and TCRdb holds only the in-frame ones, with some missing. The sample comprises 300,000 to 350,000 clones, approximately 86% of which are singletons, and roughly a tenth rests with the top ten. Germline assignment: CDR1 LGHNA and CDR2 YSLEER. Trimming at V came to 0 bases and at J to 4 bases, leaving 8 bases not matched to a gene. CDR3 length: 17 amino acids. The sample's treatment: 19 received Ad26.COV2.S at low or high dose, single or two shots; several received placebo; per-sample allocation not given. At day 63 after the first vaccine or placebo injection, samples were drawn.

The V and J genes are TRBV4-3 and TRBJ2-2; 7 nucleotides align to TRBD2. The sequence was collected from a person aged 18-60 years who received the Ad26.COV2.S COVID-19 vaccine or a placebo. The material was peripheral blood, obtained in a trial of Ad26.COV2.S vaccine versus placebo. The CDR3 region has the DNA TGCGCCAGCAGCCAAGATGGGGCGGGGGACGGCACCGGGGAGCTGTTTTTT. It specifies CASSQDGAGDGTGELFF.